Listed here are 7 T cell receptor beta chains from one sample, sequenced in a study of T cells in Graves' hyperthyroidism and ophthalmopathy. There were TCR beta CDR3 regions amplified from RNA transcripts. When the TCR CDR3 underwent first-round RT-PCR, the HTBI primer set was used. TCRdb fed the multiplex PCR reads into MiXCR, producing one record per CDR3 protein. The sample has approximately 600,000 distinct CDR3 sequences; about 14% are singletons. The sample comprised blood. The receptors stem from a woman in her twenties or thirties with Graves' hyperthyroidism that later progressed to Graves' ophthalmopathy.

The chain combines TRBV19 with TRBJ1-1, with D possibly TRBD1 on 5 matching bases. Per the germline V gene, CDR1 is LNHDA and CDR2 is SQIVND (reference sequence). The V and J ends lost 4 bases and 7 bases respectively, with 16 bases between them. CDR3 length: 14 residues. The CDR3 coding sequence is TGTGCCAGTAGTAACCGGGGCGCGAAGGGTGAAGCTTTCTTT. Translating gives CASSNRGAKGEAFF.

The chain couples TRBV3-1 to TRBJ1-5; possible D gene TRBD1, 5 bases. The CDR3 loop spans 15 amino acids. Germline values: CDR1 LGHDT, CDR2 YNNKEL (reference sequence). Trimming pared 1 base from V and 2 bases from J, leaving 9 bases between. This CDR3 is CASSQGGSGNQPQHF. The CDR3 DNA reads as TGTGCCAGCAGCCAAGGGGGGTCGGGCAATCAGCCCCAGCATTTT. The full variable domain, rest sourced from reference TRBV3-1 and TRBJ1-5, is DTAVSQTPKYLVTQMGNDKSIKCEQNLGHDTMYWYKQDSKKFLKIMFSYNNKELIINETVPNRFSPKSPDKAHLNLHINSLELGDSAVYFCASSQGGSGNQPQHFGDGTRLSIL.

Concerning this clonotype itself: Since a much larger clone is just one base distant, this may be a read error. The chain employs TRBV29-1 and TRBJ1-1; D might be TRBD1 (5 bases). The germline gives CDR1 SQVTM, CDR2 ANQGSEA. This CDR3 spans 15 amino acids. V gave up 7 bases and J gave up 1 base, with 19 bases separating them. The CDR3 sequence: CSAGPPGPTNTEAFF. CDR3 bases: TGCAGCGCCGGACCCCCGGGACCTACGAACACTGAAGCTTTCTTT.

This clonotype was observed at least ten times. This chain links TRBV10-3 with TRBJ1-5; possible D gene TRBD1, 5 bases. Per the germline V gene, CDR1 is ENHRY and CDR2 is SYGVKD. CDR3 length: 14 residues. The V and J ends lost 10 bases and 0 bases respectively, with 13 bases between them. The CDR3 reads CATAPGLSNQPQHF. The DNA for the CDR3 is TGTGCCACCGCACCGGGACTTAGCAATCAGCCCCAGCATTTT.

This clonotype was picked up many times. The chain recombines TRBV6-2 or TRBV6-3 with TRBJ2-3; 10 nucleotides agree with TRBD2. The CDR3 length is 15 residues. CDR1 is MNHEY, CDR2 SVGEGT, per germline. V trimming: 5 bases; J trimming: 1 base; junction bases outside the gene matches: 3. The CDR3 DNA reads as TGTGCCAGCAGTACCAGCGGGAGGGGCACAGATACGCAGTATTTT. Its translation is CASSTSGRGTDTQYF.

With regard to this clonotype: One end of the junction does not line up with germline, which may come from a read error. The CDR3 loop is CAFSELGSSYEQYF. The CDR3 DNA reads TGTGCCTTCAGTGAGTTAGGGAGCTCCTACGAGCAGTACTTC. The chain joins TRBV10-3 to TRBJ2-7, with D maybe TRBD2 (5 bases). The CDR3 is 14 residues long. Germline V gives CDR1 ENHRY, CDR2 SYGVKD.

V is TRBV7-2 and J is TRBJ2-3; D may be TRBD1 or TRBD2 (6 bases each). V lost 7 bases and J lost 2, with 22 bases in between. CDR1 SGHTA and CDR2 FQGNSA come from the germline V gene. This CDR3 contains 17 residues. The CDR3 region is CASTRSRGRGTTDTQYF. DNA for the CDR3: TGTGCCAGCACCAGATCCCGGGGGCGCGGTACCACAGATACGCAGTATTTT.